Each of the 10 T cell receptor beta chains below was sequenced from the same sample in a study of identical twins. TCRdb reanalysed the 5' RACE reads using MiXCR and keeps one entry per CDR3 protein. Of around 530,000 distinct CDR3 sequences listed, approximately 14% were seen once; the top ten hold 0.35% to 0.45%. The data also belong to a second study, concerning yellow fever vaccine responses in identical twins.

The sample was CD4+ T cells sorted from blood. These receptors originate from a woman between 18 and 29 years old in good health.

This clonotype has ten or more counts. The chain is built from TRBV12-3 or TRBV12-4 and TRBJ2-3; 8 bases line up with TRBD1. This CDR3 contains 12 residues. Unmatched junction bases numbered 10, after V lost 6 bases and J lost 14 bases. The CDR3: CASSRDRTMGYF. The CDR3, as DNA: TGTGCCAGCAGCAGGGACAGGACCATGGGGTATTTT.

The V gene is TRBV3-1, the J gene TRBJ2-1, with 7 bases that match TRBD2. Trimming removed 5 bases from V and 4 bases from J; junction bases left unmatched: 5. The CDR3 is 14 residues long. Per the germline V gene, CDR1 is LGHDT and CDR2 is YNNKEL (reference sequence). The CDR3 region has the DNA TGTGCCAGCAGCGCACTAGCGCTTTACAATGAGCAGTTCTTC. Protein sequence: CASSALALYNEQFF.

J is TRBJ2-7 and V is TRBV20-1; 8 bases align to TRBD1. Germline trimming cut 2 bases from V and 2 bases from J; bases unmatched to any gene: 5. The CDR3 spans 14 residues. CDR1 is DFQATT and CDR2 is SNEGSKA in the germline V gene (reference sequence). The CDR3 sequence: CSARPDRGPYEQYF. CDR3 in DNA: TGCAGTGCTAGACCCGACAGGGGACCCTACGAGCAGTACTTC.

This clonotype was observed a few times. The V and J genes are TRBV12-3 or TRBV12-4 and TRBJ2-3; no clear D. Trimming took off 3 bases at V and 4 bases at J, with 11 bases between the two ends. The CDR3 loop spans 14 amino acids. For the CDR3, the DNA is TGTGCCAGCAGTTTTGGGCAGGTATCAGATACGCAGTATTTT. It codes for CASSFGQVSDTQYF.

This clonotype occurred a few times. The chain combines TRBV5-1 with TRBJ2-7; 11 bases are a match to TRBD1. V lost 4 bases to trimming and J lost 3 bases; unmatched junction nucleotides: 9. Germline values: CDR1 SGHRS, CDR2 YFSETQ. This CDR3 spans 16 amino acids. CDR3 DNA sequence: TGCGCCAGCAGCGGGGGGACAGGGGGATTCCTCTACGAGCAGTACTTC. This codes for CASSGGTGGFLYEQYF.

The chain is built from TRBV3-1 and TRBJ2-3; D perhaps matches TRBD2 (6 bases). Trimming took off 4 bases at V and 1 base at J, with 12 bases between the two ends. Germline V lookup: CDR1 LGHDT, CDR2 YNNKEL (reference sequence). The CDR3 is made up of 15 amino acids. The CDR3 here is CASSRPGLRTDTQYF. CDR3 bases: TGTGCCAGCAGCCGACCGGGACTCCGCACAGATACGCAGTATTTT.

This chain links TRBV5-6 with TRBJ2-5, with D tentatively TRBD1 or TRBD2 (7 bases each). Germline assignment: CDR1 SGHDT and CDR2 YYEEEE. The CDR3 runs to 16 residues. V was shortened by 4 bases and J by 1 base, with 17 bases between the two germline ends. The CDR3 sequence is CASSLGGTDLQETQYF. CDR3 coding DNA: TGTGCCAGCAGCCTGGGGGGGACAGACCTCCAAGAGACCCAGTACTTC.

This chain connects TRBV5-1 to TRBJ2-3, with D unresolved. Between the trimmed V and J ends, which lost 5 bases and 2 bases, there was a span of 12 bases. The CDR3 runs to 14 residues. Germline-derived CDR1 and CDR2 are SGHRS and YFSETQ. The CDR3 nucleotides read TGCGCCAGCAGTTCGGTGCGAACCACAGATACGCAGTATTTT. Its protein product is CASSSVRTTDTQYF.

This clonotype was detected only a few times. V is TRBV27 and J is TRBJ2-1; possible D gene TRBD1, 5 bases. CDR1 and CDR2 (germline): MNHEY, SMNVEV (reference sequence). CDR3 size: 14 residues. V was shortened by 7 bases and J by 5 bases, with 15 bases between the two germline ends. The CDR3 bases are TGTGCCAGCACCACCGGTAGGGGTGACAATGAGCAGTTCTTC. It specifies CASTTGRGDNEQFF.

This clonotype was counted between two and nine times. The chain joins TRBV10-3 to TRBJ2-7; perhaps TRBD1 as D (6 bases). This CDR3 comprises 14 residues. Germline V gene data show CDR1 as ENHRY and CDR2 as SYGVKD. The V end was cut by 6 bases, the J end by 1 base, with 13 bases between. CDR3 loop: CAIRPDRNSYEQYF. The CDR3 nucleotides read TGTGCCATCAGACCTGACAGGAATTCCTACGAGCAGTACTTC.